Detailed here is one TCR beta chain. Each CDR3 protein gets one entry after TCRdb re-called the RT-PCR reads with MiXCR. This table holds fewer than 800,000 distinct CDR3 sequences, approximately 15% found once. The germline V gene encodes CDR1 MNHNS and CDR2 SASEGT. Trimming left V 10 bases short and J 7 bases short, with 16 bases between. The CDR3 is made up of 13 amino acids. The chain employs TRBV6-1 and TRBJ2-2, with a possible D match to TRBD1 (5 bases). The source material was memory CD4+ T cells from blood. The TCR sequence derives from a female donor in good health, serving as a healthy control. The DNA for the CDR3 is TGTGCCATCCGACTCAGGGATGGCGGGGAGCTGTTTTTT. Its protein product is CAIRLRDGGELFF.